These T cell receptor beta chains were read from a single sample in a study of radiotherapy plus CTLA-4 blockade in lung cancer. TCRdb keeps only in-frame clones here, not all; method: immunoSEQ multiplex PCR. In the table there are approximately 33,000 clones, roughly 80% of which are singletons. This sample comprised peripheral blood, obtained from a patient treated with radiotherapy plus ipilimumab. The receptors shown here come from a human donor with non-small cell lung cancer who had stable disease on radiotherapy plus ipilimumab. CDR3s include the opening cysteine and the closing phenylalanine or tryptophan. A D gene is named only where the DNA matches it firmly. Clone size, where shown, is once, few, many, or a class for clones that have expanded.

>TRBD1|TRBJ2-3|TRBV11-3|-
TGTGCCAGCAGCTCCGGACAGGGGAGGGCAGATACGCAGTATTTT
CASSSGQGRADTQYF
>-|TRBJ1-5|TRBV9|-
TGTGCCAGCAGCGTAGAGGAGGGGAGCCATCAGCCCCAGCATTTT
CASSVEEGSHQPQHF
>-|TRBJ2-6|TRBV7-2|-
TGTGCCAGCAGCAAGAAGGGCAGAAGACGACAAAGTCGGGCCAACGTCCTGACTTTC
CASSKKGRRRQSRANVLTF
>-|TRBJ1-3|TRBV27|-
TGTGCCAGCAGTTTATCAGGGTTCTCTGGAAACACCATATATTTT
CASSLSGFSGNTIYF
>-|TRBJ1-1|TRBV11-2|-
TGTGCCAGCAGCCGCGATAGGACTGAAGCTTTCTTT
CASSRDRTEAFF
>-|TRBJ2-7|TRBV7-9|-
TGTGCCAGCAGCTTAAGGCAGGAAACCTACGAGCAGTACTTC
CASSLRQETYEQYF
>TRBD1|TRBJ1-5|TRBV30|-
TGTGCCTGGACTTCAGGGGGCAACAATCAGCCCCAGCATTTT
CAWTSGGNNQPQHF
>TRBD1|TRBJ1-5|TRBV29-1|once
TGCAGCGTTGGGGACAGAAATCAGCCCCAGCATTTT
CSVGDRNQPQHF
>-|TRBJ1-3|TRBV10-1|few
TGCGCCAGCAGTGATGGATACTCTGGAAACACCATATATTTT
CASSDGYSGNTIYF
>TRBD1|TRBJ2-7|TRBV29-1|-
TGCAGCGTTGCACACACTACAGGGGTATCCTACGAGCAGTACTTC
CSVAHTTGVSYEQYF
>TRBD1|TRBJ2-2|TRBV5-1|-
TGCGCCAGCAGCTTGGGGACAGGGACCGGGGAGCTGTTTTTT
CASSLGTGTGELFF
>TRBD1|TRBJ1-4|TRBV10-2|-
TGCGCCAGCAAGAATACGGGCGGGACAGGGCACTTGGGAAAACTGTTTTTT
CASKNTGGTGHLGKLFF
>-|TRBJ2-1|TRBV19|-
TGTGCCAGTAGTATAGTGAAGGGTGGTGAGCAGTTCTTC
CASSIVKGGEQFF
>-|TRBJ1-2|TRBV7-8|few
TGTGCCAGCAGCTCCGTGGGCAGGGGCTATGGCTACACCTTC
CASSSVGRGYGYTF
>-|TRBJ1-1|TRBV19|-
TGTGCCAGTAGTAATTGGAACACTGAAGCTTTCTTT
CASSNWNTEAFF
>-|TRBJ1-2|TRBV5-4|few
TGTGCCAGCAGCTTGGGGGGCAGCGAAGATGTACGGGGCTACACCTTC
CASSLGGSEDVRGYTF
>TRBD1|TRBJ1-1|TRBV9|-
TGTGCCAGCAGCCTCCGACAGGGGGGAGCGACTGAAGCTTTCTTT
CASSLRQGGATEAFF
>-|TRBJ2-1|TRBV2|-
TGTGCCAGCAGTGAATTCTACAATGAGCAGTTCTTC
CASSEFYNEQFF
>-|TRBJ1-2|TRBV15|-
TGTGCCACCAGCAGAGAAGGGTCCTATGGCTACACCTTC
CATSREGSYGYTF
>TRBD1|TRBJ1-5|TRBV7-9|-
TGTGCCAGCAGTGGAGACAGGGCCATAGGGAGCAATCAGCCCCAGCATTTT
CASSGDRAIGSNQPQHF
>TRBD2|TRBJ2-7|TRBV19|-
TGTGCCAGTAGTGTACGGGGGGGCGCTCAAGGCGGCTACGAGCAGTACTTC
CASSVRGGAQGGYEQYF
>TRBD1|TRBJ1-5|TRBV6-6|few
TGTGCCAGCAGTTACTCTCCGGGACAGGGAGGTCAGCCCCAGCATTTT
CASSYSPGQGGQPQHF
>-|TRBJ2-5|TRBV19|-
TGTGCCAGTAGTACCCCTTCACAGGGCTCAGAGACCCAGTACTTC
CASSTPSQGSETQYF
>TRBD1|TRBJ1-6|TRBV27|few
TGTGCCAGCACCTTCCGACAGGGGTTAATGAGCTCCTATAATTCACCCCTCCACTTT
CASTFRQGLMSSYNSPLHF
>-|TRBJ1-4|TRBV4-2|once
TGTGCCAGCAGCCAAGTTTCCGGGGGCGCATCGAGTGGCGGTGAAAAACTGTTTTTT
CASSQVSGGASSGGEKLFF
>-|TRBJ2-1|TRBV7-2|-
TGTGCCAGCAGCTTATTCTATGAGCAGTTCTTC
CASSLFYEQFF
>-|TRBJ2-2|TRBV2|few
TGTGCCAGCAGATGGAATAGTTTATCGAACACCGGGGAGCTGTTTTTT
CASRWNSLSNTGELFF
>-|TRBJ1-5|TRBV6-1|-
TGTGCCAGCAGTGAAATCAGGGGCCTCAATCAGCCCCAGCATTTT
CASSEIRGLNQPQHF
>-|TRBJ1-2|TRBV13|-
TGTGCCAGCAGCTTAAGAGGGATCCTGGGGGGCTACACCTTC
CASSLRGILGGYTF
>-|TRBJ1-5|TRBV28|-
TGTGCCAGCAGTTTAGGGATCAATCAGCCCCAGCATTTT
CASSLGINQPQHF
>-|TRBJ1-6|TRBV4-2|-
TGTGCCAGCAGCCCGCCGGGAGAGTATAATTCACCCCTCCACTTT
CASSPPGEYNSPLHF
>-|TRBJ2-7|TRBV5-1|few
TGCGCCAGCAGCCGAGTCAGTGATGACTACGAGCAGTACTTC
CASSRVSDDYEQYF
>-|TRBJ1-1|TRBV7-9|-
TGTGCCAGCAGCTTAGGGAGCTGGAACACTGAAGCTTTCTTT
CASSLGSWNTEAFF
>-|TRBJ1-1|TRBV28|few
TGTGCCAGCAGTCGACAGCCACCGAGGGCTTTCTTT
CASSRQPPRAFF
>TRBD2|TRBJ2-2|TRBV13|few
TGTGCCAGCAGCTATAGCGGGGGGGCGAACACCGGGGAGCTGTTTTTT
CASSYSGGANTGELFF
>TRBD1|TRBJ1-5|TRBV4-1|-
TGCGCCAGCAGCCAGGCAGGGGGCTCGAGCAATCAGCCCCAGCATTTT
CASSQAGGSSNQPQHF
>TRBD1|TRBJ1-3|TRBV6-1|few
TGTGCCAGCAGACCCACACAGGGGCCTGGAAACACCATATATTTT
CASRPTQGPGNTIYF
>-|TRBJ2-3|TRBV5-4|-
TGTGCCAGCAGCTTGCCAGGAGCACCTAGCACAGATACGCAGTATTTT
CASSLPGAPSTDTQYF
>-|TRBJ2-7|TRBV25-1|-
TGTGCCAGCAGTAAGGGGCCGGGACATGGGGGGCGGCACGAGCAGTACTTC
CASSKGPGHGGRHEQYF
>-|TRBJ2-6|TRBV10-3|-
TGTGCCATCAGTACCCTGGCGGACAGAGAAGGTTCTGGGGCCAACGTCCTGACTTTC
CAISTLADREGSGANVLTF
>-|TRBJ1-5|TRBV2|-
TGTGCCAGCAGTGGTAACAGGGTCGAGAATCAGCCCCAGCATTTT
CASSGNRVENQPQHF
>-|TRBJ2-2|TRBV27|-
TGTGCCAGTAGGCCGACATCTCACACCGGGGAGCTGTTTTTT
CASRPTSHTGELFF
>-|TRBJ1-1|TRBV7-6|-
TGTGCCAGCAGCTTAGCGCTCGGGGTACAGGGGAACACTGAAGCTTTCTTT
CASSLALGVQGNTEAFF
>TRBD1|TRBJ1-2|TRBV6-5|-
TGTGCCAGCAGTTACTCGACAGGGTCTAACTATGGCTACACCTTC
CASSYSTGSNYGYTF
>-|TRBJ1-1|TRBV2|once
TGTGCCAGCAGTGTAATGGGCACTGAAGCTTTCTTT
CASSVMGTEAFF
>-|TRBJ1-3|TRBV29-1|-
TGCAGCGTTGAAGAGACGGGAAACACCATATATTTT
CSVEETGNTIYF
>-|TRBJ2-3|TRBV27|-
TGTGCCAGCAGATTAGGGGGGGGGCCATCAGATACGCAGTATTTT
CASRLGGGPSDTQYF
>-|TRBJ1-6|TRBV10-3|few
TGTGCCATCAGCCGGGACTCTCAATCATCACCCCTCCACTTT
CAISRDSQSSPLHF
>-|TRBJ1-3|TRBV7-9|-
TGTGCCAGCAGCTTAGGAGATTCAGGGGTTACTGGAAACACCATATATTTT
CASSLGDSGVTGNTIYF
>-|TRBJ2-7|TRBV9|-
TGTGCCAGCAGCCCCCGTGAGACGGGCAGCCGGGGATCCTACGAGCAGTACTTC
CASSPRETGSRGSYEQYF
>-|TRBJ1-3|TRBV10-3|-
TGTGCCATCAGTGGGATAGGCGGCGCTGGAAACACCATATATTTT
CAISGIGGAGNTIYF
>-|TRBJ2-3|TRBV9|-
TGTGCCAGCAGCGTAGGGGTTCAGACAGATACGCAGTATTTT
CASSVGVQTDTQYF
>TRBD2|TRBJ2-1|TRBV11-1|-
TGTGCCAGCAGCTTAGAATTCCGGACTAGGCCGCAGAATGAGCAGTTCTTC
CASSLEFRTRPQNEQFF
>-|TRBJ1-1|TRBV5-1|-
TGCGCCAGCCTCGAGCGGCCGAACACTGAAGCTTTCTTT
CASLERPNTEAFF
>-|TRBJ1-5|TRBV9|-
TGTGCCAGCAGCGTAGGACAGCTCAATCAGCCCCAGCATTTT
CASSVGQLNQPQHF
>-|TRBJ1-1|TRBV6-1|-
TGTGCCAGCAGTGAGGGGGAGTACCCCTCCGCTGAAGCTTTCTTT
CASSEGEYPSAEAFF
>-|TRBJ1-6|TRBV6-5|-
TGTGCCAGCAGTTACTCCCTGACTAATTCACCCCTCCACTTT
CASSYSLTNSPLHF
>-|TRBJ2-3|TRBV7-2|few
TGTGCCAGCAGCATACCCCAGTCCGCTAGCACAGATACGCAGTATTTT
CASSIPQSASTDTQYF